A selection of T cell receptor beta chains follows, all from one sample in a study of T cell clonotyping in hematopoietic cell transplantation. Sequenced by immunoSEQ multiplex PCR; TCRdb stores in-frame clones only, minus some. The repertoire holds some 13,000 clones, with 65% to 85% as singletons. Specimen: peripheral blood mononuclear cells, collected before stem cell transplant. Receptors were obtained from a man aged 55 to 70 with acute myeloid leukemia. Some clones in this sample may be carry-over from other donors' samples. Both conserved end residues are part of each CDR3. The order of the fields is CDR3 protein, J gene, V gene.

CAWSVPGSGNTIYF,TRBJ1-3,TRBV30
CASSVGPDVNYGYTF,TRBJ1-2,TRBV6-4
CASSIEGAGVLGDTQYF,TRBJ2-3,TRBV19
CASSSEGGRSSHF,TRBJ1-5,TRBV7-8
CAWSVTSGSKISNQPQHF,TRBJ1-5,TRBV30
CASSQKGVGQPQHF,TRBJ1-5,TRBV23-1
CASSQTRWQGMDYEQYF,TRBJ2-7,TRBV14
CASRSRGTSTDTQYF,TRBJ2-3,TRBV6-6
CASSRTSGFPYNEQFF,TRBJ2-1,TRBV4-1
CASRKQGSHGYGYTF,TRBJ1-2,TRBV9
CASSSTLTGELFF,TRBJ2-2,TRBV27
CASSQGYGEQYF,TRBJ2-7,TRBV11-3
CSVAGTSGGINEQYF,TRBJ2-7,TRBV29-1
CASTSGTLAKNIQYF,TRBJ2-4,TRBV5-4
CASSIRGLTPGGYYEQYF,TRBJ2-7,TRBV19